This T cell receptor beta chain was captured in a study of CD8+ T cells in alopecia areata. Extracted RNA was reverse transcribed into cDNA, the sequencing template. Produced via immunoSEQ multiplex PCR; TCRdb's table is partial and in-frame only. The sample carries hundreds of thousands of clones, under 70% recorded once. V shed 5 bases and J 2 bases; nucleotides not matched to a gene: 12. Looked up from germline, CDR1 is SGHTA and CDR2 is FQGNSA. The length of the CDR3 is 17 residues. The V gene is TRBV7-2, the J gene TRBJ2-3; the match to TRBD2 covers 8 bases. The origin of this receptor is a human donor with alopecia areata. The input for sequencing was CD4+ T cells sorted from blood, taken at week 0. The CDR3 loop reads CASSTRLARTNTDTQYF. For the CDR3, the DNA is TGTGCCAGCAGCACACGACTAGCGCGGACGAACACAGATACGCAGTATTTT.